Described below is a single TCR beta chain sequence and its context. What it binds is not known. Trimming cost V 1 base and J 4 bases, with 12 bases left between them. Per germline, CDR1 SGHTS and CDR2 YDEGEE. This CDR3 has 14 residues. Measured with immunoSEQ multiplex PCR; TCRdb has only the in-frame clones, and not every one. The profile covers about 120,000 clones, with 75% to 95% appearing a single time and 7.2% taken by the ten largest. This entry comes from a study of T cell responses to AZD1222 COVID-19 vaccine. On the study more broadly: Second-dose intervals near 4 or 12 weeks were combined.

Findings of the study overall: Nearly half of the spike-specific TCRs reportedly recognize variant regions that carry no mutations. Following two doses of AZD1222, Spike-specific TCR breadth and depth rose. In a largely white British group with more females than males, clonal diversity was possibly underestimated.

This sequence joins TRBV5-8 and TRBJ2-7; TRBD2 might be the D (6 bases). The sample here was peripheral blood, taken on day 0 of AZD1222 vaccination. This TCR came from an adult in good health. CDR3 region: CASSLFVEGYEQYF. CDR3 DNA sequence: TGTGCCAGCAGCTTGTTCGTGGAGGGATACGAGCAGTACTTC.